The 26 T cell receptor beta chains in this list originate from one sample, sequenced in a study of blood T cell repertoires in COVID-19. TCRdb keeps only in-frame clones here, not all; method: immunoSEQ multiplex PCR. The profile shows a few hundred thousand clones, 80% to 90% of them singletons. The specimen sequenced was PBMCs or T cells enriched from blood (not recorded which). The receptors here all came from a man aged 25 to 40 who had recovered from COVID-19.

The rearrangement joins TRBV18 to TRBJ1-2, with D perhaps matching TRBD1 (5 bases). The CDR3 covers 13 residues. Trimming cost V 6 bases and J 6 bases, with 14 bases left between them. Germline V gene lookup returns CDR1 KGHSH and CDR2 LQKENI. CDR3 loop: CASSRDGGDGYTF. The DNA of the CDR3 is TGTGCCAGCTCCCGTGACGGAGGGGATGGCTACACCTTC.

The chain links TRBV30 to TRBJ2-3, with TRBD1 matching 7 bases. Germline V gives CDR1 GTSNPN, CDR2 SVGIG (reference sequence). This CDR3 is built from 14 residues. The trim removed 5 bases at V and 1 base at J, leaving 6 bases unmatched. The CDR3 protein is CAWSHQGGTDTQYF. DNA for the CDR3: TGTGCCTGGTCACATCAGGGGGGCACAGATACGCAGTATTTT. The complete variable domain, with remaining parts taken from reference TRBV30 and TRBJ2-3, reads SQTIHQWPATLVQPVGSPLSLECTVEGTSNPNLYWYRQAAGRGLQLLFYSVGIGQISSEVPQNLSASRPQDRQFILSSKKLLLSDSGFYLCAWSHQGGTDTQYFGPGTRLTVL.

In its sample, this clone was seen once. The chain combines TRBV19 with TRBJ1-5, with 7 bases aligning to TRBD1. J lost 1 base, V lost 6 bases, and 6 bases had no gene match. Germline V gene lookup returns CDR1 LNHDA and CDR2 SQIVND (reference sequence). This CDR3 spans 15 amino acids. CDR3 DNA sequence: TGTGCCAGTAGAGAAGCCAGGGGGAGCAATCAGCCCCAGCATTTT. This codes for CASREARGSNQPQHF.

The chain has TRBV10-3 and TRBJ2-1; weak D call: TRBD1 (7 bases). Germline loops: CDR1 ENHRY, CDR2 SYGVKD. V was clipped by 3 bases and J by 7 bases, with 16 bases between them. The CDR3 length is 15 residues. Here the CDR3 DNA reads TGTGCCATCAGTGATCCAGGGGGGTCGCGAAATGAGCAGTTCTTC. Residues: CAISDPGGSRNEQFF.

This chain links TRBV11-2 with TRBJ1-2, with D possibly being TRBD1 (5 bases). Trimming removed 8 bases from V and 4 bases from J, with 14 bases in between. The CDR3 covers 13 residues. Germline loops: CDR1 SGHAT, CDR2 FQNNGV. Here the CDR3 reads CASAVGVSYGYTF. The CDR3 bases are TGTGCCAGCGCCGTAGGGGTTTCCTATGGCTACACCTTC.

The J gene is TRBJ2-1, the V gene TRBV5-5; 8 bases are shared with TRBD2. J gave up 0 bases and V 3 bases, and 11 bases lay outside the gene matches. This CDR3 region has 18 residues. Germline V gene lookup returns CDR1 SGHKS and CDR2 YYEKEE (reference sequence). The CDR3 DNA reads as TGTGCCAGCAGCTGGGCAGAAATAGCGGGAAGCTCCTACAATGAGCAGTTCTTC. Its protein is CASSWAEIAGSSYNEQFF. Filled out from reference TRBV5-5 and TRBJ2-1, the complete variable domain reads DAGVTQSPTHLIKTRGQQVTLRCSPISGHKSVSWYQQVLGQGPQFIFQYYEKEERGRGNFPDRFSARQFPNYSSELNVNALLLGDSALYLCASSWAEIAGSSYNEQFFGPGTRLTVL.

This chain links TRBV28 with TRBJ1-2, with unresolved D. Germline CDR1 MDHEN, CDR2 SYDVKM. V shed 7 bases and J shed 2 bases, with 5 bases lying between them. The CDR3 is made up of 11 amino acids. The CDR3 DNA is TGTGCCAGCACAAGCAACTATGGCTACACCTTC. Translating it yields CASTSNYGYTF.

The rearrangement links TRBV7-9 to TRBJ1-1; possible D gene TRBD1, 5 bases. Germline CDR1 SEHNR, CDR2 FQNEAQ (reference sequence). V lost 5 bases to trimming and J lost 3 bases, with 22 bases between them. The CDR3 runs to 17 residues. In DNA, the CDR3 is TGTGCCAGCAGCCGAGAGGGACTCACCGGAAGGGACACTGAAGCTTTCTTT. Translating it yields CASSREGLTGRDTEAFF.

This CDR3 is CATSDFGGDMNTEAFF. The CDR3 DNA reads as TGTGCCACCAGTGATTTCGGGGGGGATATGAACACTGAAGCTTTCTTT. This chain uses TRBV24-1 with TRBJ1-1, with D maybe TRBD1 (5 bases). V was shortened by 1 base and J by 0 bases, with 11 bases between the two germline ends. The V gene's germline CDR1 is KGHDR and CDR2 SFDVKD. The CDR3 sequence is 16 residues long.

The genes are TRBV7-2 and TRBJ1-1; D gene uncertain. V dropped 2 bases and J dropped 1 base, with 5 bases sitting between them. Germline CDR1 is SGHTA and CDR2 is FQGNSA. The CDR3 runs to 13 residues. CDR3 sequence reads: CASSLRRNTEAFF. The CDR3 DNA reads TGTGCCAGCAGCTTAAGGAGGAACACTGAAGCTTTCTTT.

This chain uses TRBV19 with TRBJ1-1; D remains unclear. Trimming removed 4 bases from V and 4 bases from J, with 19 bases in between. Germline CDR1 LNHDA, CDR2 SQIVND (reference sequence). This CDR3 region has 16 residues. CDR3 nucleotide sequence: TGTGCCAGTAGTACCCTTACGACACGGAGGTCCACTGAAGCTTTCTTT. Encoded protein: CASSTLTTRRSTEAFF.

The CDR3: CASSLIKLAGATGTQYF. The CDR3 bases are TGTGCCAGCAGCTTAATTAAACTAGCGGGGGCGACGGGGACCCAGTACTTC. This chain links TRBV7-2 with TRBJ2-5; 11 bases are shared with TRBD2. Germline values: CDR1 SGHTA, CDR2 FQGNSA. V lost 2 bases to trimming and J lost 7 bases; unmatched junction nucleotides: 12. This CDR3 has 17 amino acids.

The chain links TRBV5-1 to TRBJ1-2, with 7 bases matching TRBD1. From germline, CDR1 is SGHRS and CDR2 YFSETQ. After removal of 0 bases from V and 5 bases from J, the junction contained 10 bases not matched to a gene. The CDR3 spans 16 residues. CDR3 nucleotide sequence: TGCGCCAGCAGCTTGGACGGGGACAGATCGGGGTATGGCTACACCTTC. It translates to CASSLDGDRSGYGYTF.

The rearrangement uses TRBV5-4 and TRBJ2-3; 9 bases are shared with TRBD1. Germline lookup yields CDR1 SGHNT and CDR2 YYREEE (reference sequence). V trimming: 0 bases; J trimming: 4 bases; junction bases outside the gene matches: 12. This CDR3 has 18 amino acids. The CDR3 region has the DNA TGTGCCAGCAGCTTGGATGTCGGACAGGGGTTAGGAGCAGATACGCAGTATTTT. Amino acids: CASSLDVGQGLGADTQYF.

The V call is TRBV5-1, the J call TRBJ2-2; a weak D match, TRBD2 (6 bases). The germline V gene has CDR1 SGHRS and CDR2 YFSETQ. Between the trimmed V and J ends, which lost 0 bases and 11 bases, there was a span of 11 bases. The CDR3 consists of 13 residues. This chain's CDR3 is CASSLGEAPELFF. The CDR3 DNA reads as TGCGCCAGCAGCTTGGGGGAGGCACCCGAGCTGTTTTTT.

This clone has only one observation. The chain employs TRBV12-3 or TRBV12-4 and TRBJ1-1, with D unresolved. There are 13 residues in the CDR3. V gave up 6 bases and J gave up 0 bases, with 8 bases separating them. This chain's CDR3 is CASSLTMNTEAFF. The CDR3 DNA follows: TGTGCCAGCAGCCTGACAATGAACACTGAAGCTTTCTTT.

The genes are TRBV11-2 and TRBJ1-3; D remains unclear. Between the trimmed V and J ends, which lost 5 bases and 3 bases, there was a span of 14 bases. This CDR3 is 15 amino acids long. The germline gives CDR1 SGHAT, CDR2 FQNNGV. The CDR3 protein is CASSPRGHGGNTIYF. The CDR3 DNA is TGTGCCAGCAGCCCAAGAGGGCACGGTGGAAACACCATATATTTT.

V is TRBV5-6 and J is TRBJ2-3; D perhaps matches TRBD1 (5 bases). V was clipped by 4 bases and J by 0 bases, with 15 bases between them. From germline, CDR1 is SGHDT and CDR2 YYEEEE. This CDR3 is built from 16 residues. As DNA, the CDR3 is TGTGCCAGCAGCGCCCCAGGGCTCACTAGCACAGATACGCAGTATTTT. This encodes CASSAPGLTSTDTQYF. The variable domain in full, with the rest retrieved from reference TRBV5-6 and TRBJ2-3, is DAGVTQSPTHLIKTRGQQVTLRCSPKSGHDTVSWYQQALGQGPQFIFQYYEEEERQRGNFPDRFSGHQFPNYSSELNVNALLLGDSALYLCASSAPGLTSTDTQYFGPGTRLTVL.

The chain couples TRBV5-6 to TRBJ2-7; the D is unclear. Trimming pared 2 bases from V and 0 bases from J, leaving 6 bases between. CDR1 is SGHDT and CDR2 is YYEEEE in the germline V gene. The CDR3 length is 13 residues. The CDR3 region is CASSFGRSYEQYF. CDR3 in DNA: TGTGCCAGCAGCTTTGGGCGCTCCTACGAGCAGTACTTC.

V usage is TRBV2 and J usage is TRBJ1-1, with 9 bases fitting TRBD1. This CDR3 has 16 amino acids. CDR1 is SNHLY, CDR2 FYNNEI, per germline. V lost 6 bases to trimming and J lost 1 base; unmatched junction nucleotides: 9. CDR3 DNA: TGTGCCAGCAGGCACGGACAGGGGACGGAGAACACTGAAGCTTTCTTT. This translates into CASRHGQGTENTEAFF.

Comment on this clone: The limits of the CDR3 on the DNA are not certain, so only TCRdb's listed CDR3 is given. The chain's CDR3 is CASSKVGWGTLEAFF. J is TRBJ1-1 and V is TRBV21-1; the DNA was not used to check the table's D call, TRBD1. TRBV21-1 is labeled a pseudogene. The CDR3 comprises 15 residues, both ends counted.

V and J are TRBV5-1 and TRBJ2-1, with 9 bases matching TRBD2. Germline V gene lookup returns CDR1 SGHRS and CDR2 YFSETQ. The CDR3 extends over 15 amino acids. The V and J ends lost 1 base and 6 bases, in that order; junction bases with no gene match: 5. CDR3 bases: TGCGCCAGCAGCTTGAGGTCTAGCGGGGTCAATGAGCAGTTCTTC. This codes for CASSLRSSGVNEQFF.

V gene TRBV19 combines with J gene TRBJ1-2; 11 bases agree with TRBD1. CDR3 size: 13 residues. The ends lost 10 bases at V and 7 bases at J; junction bases unmatched: 8. Germline V CDR1 and CDR2: LNHDA, SQIVND (reference sequence). Here the CDR3 DNA reads TGTGCCACCCGCGGACAGGGGGCTCGTGGCTACACCTTC. This sequence encodes CATRGQGARGYTF.

V gene TRBV20-1 combines with J gene TRBJ1-1; D is unresolved. Per the germline V gene, CDR1 is DFQATT and CDR2 is SNEGSKA (reference sequence). CDR3 length equals 14 residues. The germline V and J ends were trimmed by 3 bases and 0 bases, with 11 bases remaining between them. The CDR3 is CSASGRSMNTEAFF. In DNA, the CDR3 is TGCAGTGCTAGTGGCAGGTCTATGAACACTGAAGCTTTCTTT.

The CDR3 spells CASCSTGPYNEQFF. The CDR3, as DNA: TGTGCCAGCTGCTCGACAGGACCCTACAATGAGCAGTTCTTC. The chain is built from TRBV25-1 and TRBJ2-1; a weak D match, TRBD1 (6 bases). This CDR3 is 14 amino acids long. V was cut by 8 bases and J by 2 bases, with 13 bases left in between. Per germline, CDR1 MGHDK and CDR2 SYGVNS.

The chain couples TRBV7-8 to TRBJ2-5, with 8 bases fitting TRBD2. CDR3 size: 15 residues. V lost 5 bases, J lost 1 base, and 6 bases stayed unmatched. Looked up from germline, CDR1 is SGHVS and CDR2 is FQNEAQ. CDR3 DNA sequence: TGTGCCAGCAGCCAAGTAGGACTAGCCCAAGAGACCCAGTACTTC. This sequence encodes CASSQVGLAQETQYF.